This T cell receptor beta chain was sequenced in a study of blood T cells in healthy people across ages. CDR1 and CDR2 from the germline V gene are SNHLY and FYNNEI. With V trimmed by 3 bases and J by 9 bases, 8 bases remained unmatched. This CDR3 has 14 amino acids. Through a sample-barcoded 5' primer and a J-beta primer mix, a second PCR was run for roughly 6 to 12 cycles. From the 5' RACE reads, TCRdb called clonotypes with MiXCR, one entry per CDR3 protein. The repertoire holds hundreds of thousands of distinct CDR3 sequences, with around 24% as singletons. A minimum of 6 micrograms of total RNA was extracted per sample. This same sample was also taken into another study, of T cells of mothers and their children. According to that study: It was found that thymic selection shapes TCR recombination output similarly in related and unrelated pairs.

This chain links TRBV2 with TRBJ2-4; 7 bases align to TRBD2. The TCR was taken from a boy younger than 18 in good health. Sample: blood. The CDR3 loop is CASSESGLRIIQYF. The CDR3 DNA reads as TGTGCCAGCAGTGAGTCGGGACTAAGAATCATTCAGTACTTC. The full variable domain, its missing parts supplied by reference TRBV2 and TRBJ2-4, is EPEVTQTPSHQVTQMGQEVILRCVPISNHLYFYWYRQILGQKVEFLVSFYNNEISEKSEIFDDQFSVERPDGSNFTLKIRSTKLEDSAMYFCASSESGLRIIQYFGAGTRLSVL.